This section outlines one T cell receptor beta chain sequence together with its context. The target antigen is unknown. The data are from a study of cytomegalovirus exposure and HLA in healthy donors. Overall study results and limits: The authors listed 150 to 200 TCR beta chains as cytomegalovirus-associated.

The assay was immunoSEQ multiplex PCR, and TCRdb's table has in-frame clones only and misses some. The sample has tens of thousands of clones; almost 97% are singletons. This CDR3 spans 14 amino acids. Trimming cost V 3 bases and J 2 bases, with 10 bases left between them. Germline V gene data show CDR1 as MNHEY and CDR2 as SVGAGI. Sequenced sample: PBMCs. The clonotype was recovered from a woman aged 18-29 years in good health and CMV-seronegative. The rearrangement uses TRBV6-5 and TRBJ2-5; the D gene is possibly TRBD2 (7 bases). The CDR3 region has the DNA TGTGCCAGCAGTTATCGGGGGGCGCAAGAGACCCAGTACTTC. This encodes CASSYRGAQETQYF.